This TCR beta chain was documented in a study of blood T cell repertoires in COVID-19. Study at large: Italy, Spain and the United States were the sources of the convalescent and acute COVID-19 samples. T cells, B-cell-depleted T cells, or PBMCs provided the cDNA or gDNA that served as material.

Original data processing: By means of reference gene primer amplification, nucleated cell counts were estimated. Assay: immunoSEQ multiplex PCR; the TCRdb copy retains only in-frame clones and omits some. V and J calls and clone size are as listed in that table; D and trimming were resolved from the DNA. This table holds some 120,000 clones, approximately 85% found once. Germline V CDR1 and CDR2: MRHNA, SNTAGT. Deletions cut 8 bases from V and 10 bases from J, with 21 bases between. This CDR3 is built from 15 residues. The sequence derives from a man older than 75 with active or convalescent COVID-19. The sequencing input was peripheral blood. This chain connects TRBV6-4 to TRBJ1-6, with no clear D. CDR3 region: CASRSEYGLPSPLHF. The DNA of the CDR3 is TGTGCCAGCCGGAGTGAGTACGGACTCCCCTCACCCCTCCACTTT.